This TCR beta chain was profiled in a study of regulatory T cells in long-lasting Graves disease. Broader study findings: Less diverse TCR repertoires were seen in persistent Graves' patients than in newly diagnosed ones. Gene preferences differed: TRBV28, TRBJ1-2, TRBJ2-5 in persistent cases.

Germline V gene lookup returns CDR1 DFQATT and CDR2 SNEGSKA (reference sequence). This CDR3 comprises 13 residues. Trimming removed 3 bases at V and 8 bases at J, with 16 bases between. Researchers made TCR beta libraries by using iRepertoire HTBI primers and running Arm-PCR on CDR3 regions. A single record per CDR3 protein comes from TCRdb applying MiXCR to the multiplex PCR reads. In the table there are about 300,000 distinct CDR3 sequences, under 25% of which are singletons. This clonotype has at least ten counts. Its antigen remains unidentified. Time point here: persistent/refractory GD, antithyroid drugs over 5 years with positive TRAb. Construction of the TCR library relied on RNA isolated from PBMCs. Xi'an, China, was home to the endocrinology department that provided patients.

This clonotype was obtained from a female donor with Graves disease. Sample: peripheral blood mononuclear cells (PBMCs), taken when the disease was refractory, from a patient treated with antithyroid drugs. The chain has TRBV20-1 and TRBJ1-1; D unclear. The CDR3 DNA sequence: TGCAGTGCTAGTCTTTCCGCGATTAGAGAAGCTTTCTTT. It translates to CSASLSAIREAFF.